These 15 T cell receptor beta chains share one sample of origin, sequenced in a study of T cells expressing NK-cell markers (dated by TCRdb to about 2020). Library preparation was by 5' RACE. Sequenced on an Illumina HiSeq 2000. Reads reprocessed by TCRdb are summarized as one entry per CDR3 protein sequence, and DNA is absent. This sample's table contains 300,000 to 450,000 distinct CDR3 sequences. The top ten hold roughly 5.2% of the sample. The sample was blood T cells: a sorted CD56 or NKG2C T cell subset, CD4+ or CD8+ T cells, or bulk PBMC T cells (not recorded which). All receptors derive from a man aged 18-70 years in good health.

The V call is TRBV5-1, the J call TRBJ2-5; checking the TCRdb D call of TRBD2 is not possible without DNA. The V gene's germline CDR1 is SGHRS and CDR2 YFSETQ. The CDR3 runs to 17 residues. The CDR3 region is CASSLFSLAGTQETQYF.

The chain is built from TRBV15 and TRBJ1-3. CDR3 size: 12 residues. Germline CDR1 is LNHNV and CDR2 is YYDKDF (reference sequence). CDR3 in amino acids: CATSAAENTIYF.

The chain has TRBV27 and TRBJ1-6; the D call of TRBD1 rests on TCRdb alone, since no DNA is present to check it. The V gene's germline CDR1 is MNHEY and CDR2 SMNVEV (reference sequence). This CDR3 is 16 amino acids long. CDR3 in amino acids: CASSFARTGANSPLHF.

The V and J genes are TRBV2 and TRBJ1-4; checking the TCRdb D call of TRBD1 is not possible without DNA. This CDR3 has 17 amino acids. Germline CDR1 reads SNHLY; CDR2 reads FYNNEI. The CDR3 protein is CASSQMGRGATNEKLFF.

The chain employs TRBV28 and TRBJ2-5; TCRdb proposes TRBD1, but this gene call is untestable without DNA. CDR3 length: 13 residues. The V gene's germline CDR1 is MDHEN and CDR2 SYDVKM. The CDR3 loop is CASSYRVSETQYF.

CDR3 loop: CSGLDRSTDTQYF. The gene calls are TRBV29-1 and TRBJ2-3; TCRdb returns TRBD1, unconfirmable since there is no DNA. CDR1 and CDR2 from the germline V gene are SQVTM and ANQGSEA. The CDR3 loop spans 13 amino acids.

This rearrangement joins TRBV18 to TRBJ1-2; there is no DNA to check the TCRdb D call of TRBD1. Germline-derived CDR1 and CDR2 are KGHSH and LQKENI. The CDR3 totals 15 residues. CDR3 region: CASSPDTQVPRGYTF.

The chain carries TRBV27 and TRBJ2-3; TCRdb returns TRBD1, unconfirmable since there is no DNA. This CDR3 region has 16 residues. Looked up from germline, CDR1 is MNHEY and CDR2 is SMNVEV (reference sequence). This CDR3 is CASSLQGGLRTDTQYF.

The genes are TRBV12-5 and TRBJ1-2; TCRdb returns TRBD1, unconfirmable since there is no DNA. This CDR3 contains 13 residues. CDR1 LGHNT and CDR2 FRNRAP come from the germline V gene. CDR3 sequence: CASGSPTTYGYTF.

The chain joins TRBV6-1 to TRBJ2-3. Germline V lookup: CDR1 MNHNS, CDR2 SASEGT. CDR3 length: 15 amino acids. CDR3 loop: CASSLLRQNTDTQYF.

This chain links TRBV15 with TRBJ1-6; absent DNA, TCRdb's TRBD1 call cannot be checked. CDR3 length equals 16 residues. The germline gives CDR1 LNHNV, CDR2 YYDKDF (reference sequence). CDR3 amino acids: CATSRGLDRGNSPLHF. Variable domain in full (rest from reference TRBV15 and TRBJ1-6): DAMVIQNPRYQVTQFGKPVTLSCSQTLNHNVMYWYQQKSSQAPKLLFHYYDKDFNNEADTPDNFQSRRPNTSFCFLDIRSPGLGDTAMYLCATSRGLDRGNSPLHFGNGTRLTVT.

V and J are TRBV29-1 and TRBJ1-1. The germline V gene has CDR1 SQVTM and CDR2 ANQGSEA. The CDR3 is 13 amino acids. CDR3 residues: CSVFKVMNTEAFF.

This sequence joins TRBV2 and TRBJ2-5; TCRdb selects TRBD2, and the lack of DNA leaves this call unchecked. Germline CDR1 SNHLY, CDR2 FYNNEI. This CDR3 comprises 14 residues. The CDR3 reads CASIGTREQETQYF. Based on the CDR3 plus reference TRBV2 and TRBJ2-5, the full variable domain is EPEVTQTPSHQVTQMGQEVILRCVPISNHLYFYWYRQILGQKVEFLVSFYNNEISEKSEIFDDQFSVERPDGSNFTLKIRSTKLEDSAMYFCASIGTREQETQYFGPGTRLLVL.

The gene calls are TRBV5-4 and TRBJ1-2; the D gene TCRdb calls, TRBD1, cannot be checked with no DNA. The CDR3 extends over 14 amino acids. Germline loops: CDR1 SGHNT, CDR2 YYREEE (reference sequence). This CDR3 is CASSRERFGYGYTF.

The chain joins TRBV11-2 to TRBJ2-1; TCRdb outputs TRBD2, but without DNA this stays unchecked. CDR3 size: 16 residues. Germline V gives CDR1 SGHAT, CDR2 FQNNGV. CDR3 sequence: CASSQLAGGPAHEQFF.